These T cell receptor beta chains were read from a single sample in a study of shared clonotypes between healthy human individuals. Method: immunoSEQ multiplex PCR; TCRdb's copy keeps in-frame clones and lacks some. Of hundreds of thousands of clones listed, 74% are singletons. The material sequenced was memory CD4+ T cells sorted from blood. The receptors derive from a woman aged 25 to 45 in good health. CDR3s include the opening cysteine and the closing phenylalanine or tryptophan.

J: TRBJ1-3
V: TRBV4-1
CDR3: CASSRQGTGNTIYF

J: TRBJ2-1
V: TRBV19
CDR3: CASSKTGTSGSSYNEQFF

J: TRBJ2-2
V: TRBV2
CDR3: CASRQPGGELFF

J: TRBJ1-1
V: TRBV28
CDR3: CASSLTLEAFF

J: TRBJ2-1
V: TRBV5-1
CDR3: CASSFGTSGSHNEQFF

J: TRBJ2-1
V: TRBV10-1
CDR3: CASSEGVLDEQFF

J: TRBJ1-4
V: TRBV9
CDR3: CASSVGTAANEKLFF

J: TRBJ2-3
V: TRBV2
CDR3: CASRGSGTSTDTQYF

J: TRBJ2-2
V: TRBV11-2
CDR3: CASSSRTGPAVGELFF

J: TRBJ1-1
V: TRBV19
CDR3: CASSYRDRNTEAFF

J: TRBJ1-2
V: TRBV19
CDR3: CASSPQDRDGYTF

J: TRBJ2-1
V: TRBV11-2
CDR3: CASSFHRGSYNEQFF

J: TRBJ2-5
V: TRBV6-1
CDR3: CAILPYLGVAKTQYF

J: TRBJ1-4
V: TRBV4-2
CDR3: CASSRDSFATNEKLFF

J: TRBJ1-5
V: TRBV18
CDR3: CASSPQGPGVSNQPQHF

J: TRBJ1-1
V: TRBV6-1
CDR3: CASSNYKNTEAFF